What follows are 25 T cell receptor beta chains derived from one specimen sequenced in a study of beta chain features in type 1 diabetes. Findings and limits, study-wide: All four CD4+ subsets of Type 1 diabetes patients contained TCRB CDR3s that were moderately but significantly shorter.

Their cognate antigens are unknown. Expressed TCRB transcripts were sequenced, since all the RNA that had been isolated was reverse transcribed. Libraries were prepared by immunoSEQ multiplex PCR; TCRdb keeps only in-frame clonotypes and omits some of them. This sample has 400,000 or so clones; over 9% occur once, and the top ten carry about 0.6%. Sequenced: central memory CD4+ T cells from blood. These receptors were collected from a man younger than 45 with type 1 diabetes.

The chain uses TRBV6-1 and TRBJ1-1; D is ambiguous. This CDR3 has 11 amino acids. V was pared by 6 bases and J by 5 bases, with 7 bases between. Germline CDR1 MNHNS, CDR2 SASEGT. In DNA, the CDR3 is TGTGCCAGCAGAATAAGAACTGAAGCTTTCTTT. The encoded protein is CASRIRTEAFF.

The CDR3: CASSASGTNQPQHF. DNA for the CDR3: TGTGCCAGCAGTGCCTCGGGGACCAATCAGCCCCAGCATTTT. V is TRBV6-6 and J is TRBJ1-5, with a weak D call TRBD1 (5 bases). This CDR3 spans 14 amino acids. V was clipped by 5 bases and J by 3 bases, with 11 bases between them. The V gene's germline CDR1 is MNHNY and CDR2 SVGAGI (reference sequence).

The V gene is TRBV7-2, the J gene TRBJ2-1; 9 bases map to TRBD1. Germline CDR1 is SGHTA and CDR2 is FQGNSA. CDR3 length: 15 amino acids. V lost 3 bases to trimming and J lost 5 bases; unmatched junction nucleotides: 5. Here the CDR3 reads CASSLGTGFDNEQFF. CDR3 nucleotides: TGTGCCAGCAGCTTGGGGACAGGGTTCGACAATGAGCAGTTCTTC.

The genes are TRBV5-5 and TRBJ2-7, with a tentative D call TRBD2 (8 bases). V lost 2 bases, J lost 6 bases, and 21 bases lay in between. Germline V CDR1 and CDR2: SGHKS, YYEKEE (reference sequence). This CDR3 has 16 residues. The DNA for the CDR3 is TGTGCCAGCAGCTTTTACAGGGGACTAGGACGGGGCGAGCAGTACTTC. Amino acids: CASSFYRGLGRGEQYF. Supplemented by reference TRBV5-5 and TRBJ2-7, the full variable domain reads DAGVTQSPTHLIKTRGQQVTLRCSPISGHKSVSWYQQVLGQGPQFIFQYYEKEERGRGNFPDRFSARQFPNYSSELNVNALLLGDSALYLCASSFYRGLGRGEQYFGPGTRLTVT.

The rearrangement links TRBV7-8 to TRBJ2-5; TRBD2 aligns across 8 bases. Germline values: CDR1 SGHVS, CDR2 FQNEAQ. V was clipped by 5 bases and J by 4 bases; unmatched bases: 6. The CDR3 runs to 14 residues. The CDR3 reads CASSPGGAAETQYF. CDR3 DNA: TGTGCCAGCAGCCCGGGGGGGGCCGCAGAGACCCAGTACTTC.

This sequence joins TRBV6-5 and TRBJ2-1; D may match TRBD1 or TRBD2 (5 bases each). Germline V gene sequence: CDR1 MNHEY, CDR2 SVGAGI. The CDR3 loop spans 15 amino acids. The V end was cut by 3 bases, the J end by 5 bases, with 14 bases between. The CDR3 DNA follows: TGTGCCAGCAGTTATCACGGGACCCCTAACAATGAGCAGTTCTTC. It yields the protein CASSYHGTPNNEQFF.

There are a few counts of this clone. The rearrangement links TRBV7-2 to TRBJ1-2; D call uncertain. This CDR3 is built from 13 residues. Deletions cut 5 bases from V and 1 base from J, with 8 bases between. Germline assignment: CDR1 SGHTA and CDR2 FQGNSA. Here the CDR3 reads CASSETLNYGYTF. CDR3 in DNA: TGTGCCAGCAGCGAGACACTTAACTATGGCTACACCTTC.

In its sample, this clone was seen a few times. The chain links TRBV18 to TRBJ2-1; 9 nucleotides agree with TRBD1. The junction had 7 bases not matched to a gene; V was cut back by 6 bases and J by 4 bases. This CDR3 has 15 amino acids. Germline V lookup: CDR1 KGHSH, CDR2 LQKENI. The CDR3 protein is CASSQPDRGYNEQFF. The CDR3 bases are TGTGCCAGCTCTCAGCCGGACAGGGGTTACAATGAGCAGTTCTTC.

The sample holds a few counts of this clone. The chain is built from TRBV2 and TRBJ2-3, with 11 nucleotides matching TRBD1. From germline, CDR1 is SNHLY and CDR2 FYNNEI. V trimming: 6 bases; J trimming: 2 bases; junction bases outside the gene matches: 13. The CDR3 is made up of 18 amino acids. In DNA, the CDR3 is TGTGCCAGCAGGGGCCAACCTGGGACAGGGGGAATCACAGATACGCAGTATTTT. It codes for CASRGQPGTGGITDTQYF.

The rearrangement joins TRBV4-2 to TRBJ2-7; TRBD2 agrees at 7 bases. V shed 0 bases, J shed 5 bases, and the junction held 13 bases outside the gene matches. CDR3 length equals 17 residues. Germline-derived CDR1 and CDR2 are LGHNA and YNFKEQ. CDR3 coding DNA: TGTGCCAGCAGCCAAGACTGGGGGGGACGTAGGCCCAACGAGCAGTACTTC. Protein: CASSQDWGGRRPNEQYF.

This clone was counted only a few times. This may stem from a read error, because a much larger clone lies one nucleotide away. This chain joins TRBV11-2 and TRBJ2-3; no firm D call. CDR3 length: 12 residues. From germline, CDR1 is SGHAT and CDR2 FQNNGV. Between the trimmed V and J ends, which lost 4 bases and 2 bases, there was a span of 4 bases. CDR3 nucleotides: TGTGCCAGCAGCTCGTACACAGATACGCAGTATTTT. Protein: CASSSYTDTQYF.

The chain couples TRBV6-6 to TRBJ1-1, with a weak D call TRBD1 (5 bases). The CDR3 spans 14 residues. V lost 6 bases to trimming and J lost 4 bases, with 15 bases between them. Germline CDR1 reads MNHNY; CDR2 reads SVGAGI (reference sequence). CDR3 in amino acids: CASSPRDFFTEAFF. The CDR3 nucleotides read TGTGCCAGCAGCCCCAGGGACTTTTTCACTGAAGCTTTCTTT.

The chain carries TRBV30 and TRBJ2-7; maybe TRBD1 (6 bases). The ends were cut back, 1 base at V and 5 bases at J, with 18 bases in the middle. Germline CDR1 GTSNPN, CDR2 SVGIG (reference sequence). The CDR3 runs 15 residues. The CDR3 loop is CAWSEGSGVYHEQYF. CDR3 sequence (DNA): TGTGCCTGGAGTGAGGGGTCAGGGGTGTACCACGAGCAGTACTTC.

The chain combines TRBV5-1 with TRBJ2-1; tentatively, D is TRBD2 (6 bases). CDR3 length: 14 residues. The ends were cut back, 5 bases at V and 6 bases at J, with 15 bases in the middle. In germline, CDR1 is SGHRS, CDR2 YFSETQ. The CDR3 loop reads CASRRAGSGNEQFF. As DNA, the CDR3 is TGCGCCAGCAGGAGGGCCGGTAGCGGCAATGAGCAGTTCTTC.

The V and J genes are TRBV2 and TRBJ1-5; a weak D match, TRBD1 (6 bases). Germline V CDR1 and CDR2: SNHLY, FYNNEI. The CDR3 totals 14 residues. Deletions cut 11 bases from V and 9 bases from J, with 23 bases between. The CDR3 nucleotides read TGTGCCTCCCGGGGCAGGGGAACAGGGTCGCCCCAGCATTTT. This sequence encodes CASRGRGTGSPQHF.

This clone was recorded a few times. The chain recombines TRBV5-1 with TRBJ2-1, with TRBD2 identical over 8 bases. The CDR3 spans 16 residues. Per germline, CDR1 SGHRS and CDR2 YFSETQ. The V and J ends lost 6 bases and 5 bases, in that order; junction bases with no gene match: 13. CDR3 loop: CASTASGGLAHNEQFF. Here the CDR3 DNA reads TGCGCCAGCACCGCAAGCGGGGGCCTAGCGCACAATGAGCAGTTCTTC.

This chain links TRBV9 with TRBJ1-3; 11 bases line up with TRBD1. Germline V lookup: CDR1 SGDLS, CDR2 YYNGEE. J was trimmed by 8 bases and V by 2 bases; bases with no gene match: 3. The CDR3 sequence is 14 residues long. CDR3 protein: CASSVGQGAYTIYF. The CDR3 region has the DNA TGTGCCAGCAGCGTCGGACAGGGGGCTTACACCATATATTTT. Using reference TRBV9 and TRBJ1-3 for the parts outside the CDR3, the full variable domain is DSGVTQTPKHLITATGQRVTLRCSPRSGDLSVYWYQQSLDQGLQFLIQYYNGEERAKGNILERFSAQQFPDLHSELNLSSLELGDSALYFCASSVGQGAYTIYFGEGSWLTVV.

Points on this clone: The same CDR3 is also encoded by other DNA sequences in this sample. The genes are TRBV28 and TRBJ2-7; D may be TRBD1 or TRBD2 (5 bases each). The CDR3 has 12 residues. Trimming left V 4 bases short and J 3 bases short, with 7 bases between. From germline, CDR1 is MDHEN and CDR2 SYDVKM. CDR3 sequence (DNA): TGTGCCAGCAGTTGGGGGTTCTACGAGCAGTACTTC. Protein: CASSWGFYEQYF.

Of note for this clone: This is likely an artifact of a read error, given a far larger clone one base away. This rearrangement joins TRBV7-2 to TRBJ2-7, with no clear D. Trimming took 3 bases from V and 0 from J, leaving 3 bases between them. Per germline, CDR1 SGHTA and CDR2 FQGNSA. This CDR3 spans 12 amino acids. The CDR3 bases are TGTGCCAGCAGCTTCTTCTCCTACGAGCAGTACTTC. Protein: CASSFFSYEQYF.

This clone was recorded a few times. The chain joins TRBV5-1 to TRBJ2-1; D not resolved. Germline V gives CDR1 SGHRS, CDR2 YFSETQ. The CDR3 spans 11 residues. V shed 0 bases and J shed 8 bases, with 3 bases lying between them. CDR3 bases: TGCGCCAGCAGCTTGGCAGATGAGCAGTTCTTC. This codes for CASSLADEQFF. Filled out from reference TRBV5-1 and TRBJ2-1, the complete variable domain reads KAGVTQTPRYLIKTRGQQVTLSCSPISGHRSVSWYQQTPGQGLQFLFEYFSETQRNKGNFPGRFSGRQFSNSRSEMNVSTLELGDSALYLCASSLADEQFFGPGTRLTVL.

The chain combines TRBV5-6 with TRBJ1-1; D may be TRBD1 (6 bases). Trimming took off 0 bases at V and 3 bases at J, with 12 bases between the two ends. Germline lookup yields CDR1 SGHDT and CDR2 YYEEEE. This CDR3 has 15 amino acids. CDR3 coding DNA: TGTGCCAGCAGCTTGGAGGGGGACTGGGACACTGAAGCTTTCTTT. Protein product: CASSLEGDWDTEAFF.

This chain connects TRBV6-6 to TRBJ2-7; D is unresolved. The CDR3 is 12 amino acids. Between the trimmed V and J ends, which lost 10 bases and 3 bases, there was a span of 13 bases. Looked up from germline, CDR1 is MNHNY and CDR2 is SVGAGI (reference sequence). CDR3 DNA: TGTGCCATCAACCAGGCTGGCTACGAGCAGTACTTC. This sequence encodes CAINQAGYEQYF.

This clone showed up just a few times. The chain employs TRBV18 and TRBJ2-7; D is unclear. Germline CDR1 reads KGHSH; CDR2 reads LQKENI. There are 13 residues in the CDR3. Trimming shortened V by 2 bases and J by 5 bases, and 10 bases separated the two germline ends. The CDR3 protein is CASSPSSPHEQYF. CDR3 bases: TGTGCCAGCTCACCATCCTCCCCCCACGAGCAGTACTTC.

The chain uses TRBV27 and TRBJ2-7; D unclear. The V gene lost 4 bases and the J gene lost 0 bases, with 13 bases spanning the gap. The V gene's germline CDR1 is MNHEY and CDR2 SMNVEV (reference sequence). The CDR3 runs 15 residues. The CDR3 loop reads CASSSALLLSYEQYF. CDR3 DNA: TGTGCCAGCAGTTCTGCCCTACTCCTCTCCTACGAGCAGTACTTC.

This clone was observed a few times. The CDR3 DNA reads TGTGCCAGCAGCTTTAAAGGACTAGCGGGAGGAAATCCCGGGGAGCTGTTTTTT. Protein: CASSFKGLAGGNPGELFF. The chain employs TRBV7-2 and TRBJ2-2; 14 bases fit TRBD2. Trimming cost V 3 bases and J 6 bases; bases outside gene matches: 9. The CDR3 is 18 amino acids. Germline CDR1 is SGHTA and CDR2 is FQGNSA. Full variable domain (rest looked up from reference TRBV7-2 and TRBJ2-2): GAGVSQSPSNKVTEKGKDVELRCDPISGHTALYWYRQSLGQGLEFLIYFQGNSAPDKSGLPSDRFSAERTGGSVSTLTIQRTQQEDSAVYLCASSFKGLAGGNPGELFFGEGSRLTVL.